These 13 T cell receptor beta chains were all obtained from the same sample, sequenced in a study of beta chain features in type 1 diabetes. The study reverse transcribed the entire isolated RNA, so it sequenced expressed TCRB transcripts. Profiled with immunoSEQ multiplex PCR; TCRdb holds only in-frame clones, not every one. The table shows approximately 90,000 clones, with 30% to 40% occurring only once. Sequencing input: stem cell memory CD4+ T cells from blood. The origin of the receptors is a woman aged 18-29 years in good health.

For the CDR3, the DNA is TGCGCCAGCAGCCAAAGCATGCGGGGGCTTACCGGCTACACCTTC. Amino acid sequence: CASSQSMRGLTGYTF. This chain connects TRBV4-3 to TRBJ1-2; weak D call: TRBD1 (6 bases). The CDR3 totals 15 residues. Germline-derived CDR1 and CDR2 are LGHNA and YSLEER. The V gene lost 2 bases and the J gene lost 8 bases, with 18 bases spanning the gap.

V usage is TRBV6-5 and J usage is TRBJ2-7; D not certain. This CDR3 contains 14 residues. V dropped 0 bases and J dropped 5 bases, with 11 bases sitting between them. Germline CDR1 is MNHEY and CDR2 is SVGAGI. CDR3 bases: TGTGCCAGCAGTTACTCGACCAGACGGGACGAGCAGTACTTC. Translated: CASSYSTRRDEQYF.

The CDR3 nucleotides are TGTGCCAGCAGCTTAGCGCATGTTGGCAGGGGGGACGAGCAGTACTTC. It yields the protein CASSLAHVGRGDEQYF. J is TRBJ2-7 and V is TRBV7-2; the D gene is possibly TRBD1 (7 bases). Germline CDR1 and CDR2: SGHTA and FQGNSA. The V end was cut by 0 bases, the J end by 5 bases, with 17 bases between. This CDR3 contains 16 residues. The variable domain in full, completed from reference TRBV7-2 and TRBJ2-7, reads GAGVSQSPSNKVTEKGKDVELRCDPISGHTALYWYRQSLGQGLEFLIYFQGNSAPDKSGLPSDRFSAERTGGSVSTLTIQRTQQEDSAVYLCASSLAHVGRGDEQYFGPGTRLTVT.

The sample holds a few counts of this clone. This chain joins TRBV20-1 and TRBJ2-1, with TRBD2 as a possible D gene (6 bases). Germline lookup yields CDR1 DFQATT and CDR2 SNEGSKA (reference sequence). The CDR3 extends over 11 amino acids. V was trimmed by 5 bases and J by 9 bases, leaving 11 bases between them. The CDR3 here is CSAYSGIEQFF. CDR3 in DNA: TGCAGTGCTTATAGCGGAATTGAGCAGTTCTTC.

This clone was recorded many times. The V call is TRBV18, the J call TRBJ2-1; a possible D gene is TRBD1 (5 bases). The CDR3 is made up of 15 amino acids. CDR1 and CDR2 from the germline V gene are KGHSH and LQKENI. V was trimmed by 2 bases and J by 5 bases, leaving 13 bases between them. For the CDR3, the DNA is TGTGCCAGCTCACCATCGAGGTGGGGCCACAATGAGCAGTTCTTC. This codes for CASSPSRWGHNEQFF.

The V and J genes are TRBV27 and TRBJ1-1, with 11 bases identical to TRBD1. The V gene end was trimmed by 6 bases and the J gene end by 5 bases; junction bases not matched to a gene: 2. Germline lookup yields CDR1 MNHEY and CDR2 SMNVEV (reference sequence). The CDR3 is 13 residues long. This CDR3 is CASRGTGGTEAFF. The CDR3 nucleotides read TGTGCCAGCAGGGGGACAGGGGGGACTGAAGCTTTCTTT.

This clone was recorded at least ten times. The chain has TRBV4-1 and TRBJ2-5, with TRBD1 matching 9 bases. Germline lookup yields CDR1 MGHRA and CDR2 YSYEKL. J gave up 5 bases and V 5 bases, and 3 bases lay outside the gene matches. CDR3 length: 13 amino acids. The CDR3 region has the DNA TGCGCCAGCAGCAAAGGACAGGGGGAGACCCAGTACTTC. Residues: CASSKGQGETQYF.

The CDR3 loop is CASRRDRANIQYF. In nucleotides, the CDR3 is TGTGCCAGCAGAAGGGACAGGGCAAACATTCAGTACTTC. The rearrangement joins TRBV6-1 to TRBJ2-4; 9 bases line up with TRBD1. Unmatched junction bases numbered 3, after V lost 6 bases and J lost 6 bases. In germline, CDR1 is MNHNS, CDR2 SASEGT. CDR3 size: 13 residues.

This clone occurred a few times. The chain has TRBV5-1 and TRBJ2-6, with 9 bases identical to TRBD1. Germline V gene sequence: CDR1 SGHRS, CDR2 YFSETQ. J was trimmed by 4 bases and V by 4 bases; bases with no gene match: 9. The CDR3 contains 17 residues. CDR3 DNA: TGCGCCAGCAGCCAGACAGGGGGAGGGACCGGGGCCAACGTCCTGACTTTC. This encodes CASSQTGGGTGANVLTF.

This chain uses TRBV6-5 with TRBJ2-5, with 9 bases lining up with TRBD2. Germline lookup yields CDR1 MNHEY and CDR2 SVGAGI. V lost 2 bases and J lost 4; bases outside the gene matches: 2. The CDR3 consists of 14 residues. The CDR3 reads CASSYPGLAETQYF. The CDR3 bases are TGTGCCAGCAGTTACCCGGGACTAGCAGAGACCCAGTACTTC.

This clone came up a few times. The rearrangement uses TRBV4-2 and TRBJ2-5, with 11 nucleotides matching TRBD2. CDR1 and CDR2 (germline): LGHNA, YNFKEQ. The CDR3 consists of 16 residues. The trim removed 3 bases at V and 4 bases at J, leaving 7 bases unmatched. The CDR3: CASSQLTSGSRETQYF. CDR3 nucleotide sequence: TGTGCCAGCAGCCAGCTCACTAGCGGGAGTAGAGAGACCCAGTACTTC.

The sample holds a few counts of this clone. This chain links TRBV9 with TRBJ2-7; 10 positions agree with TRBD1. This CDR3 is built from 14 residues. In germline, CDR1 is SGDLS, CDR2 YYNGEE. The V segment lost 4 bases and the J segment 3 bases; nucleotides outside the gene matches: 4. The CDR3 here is CASSSRDRGYEQYF. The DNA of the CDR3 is TGTGCCAGCAGCTCCCGGGACAGGGGCTACGAGCAGTACTTC.

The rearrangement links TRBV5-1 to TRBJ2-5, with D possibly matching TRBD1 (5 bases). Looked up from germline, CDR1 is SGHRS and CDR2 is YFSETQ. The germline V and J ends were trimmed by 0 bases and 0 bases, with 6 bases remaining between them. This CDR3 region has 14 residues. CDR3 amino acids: CASSLGTNQETQYF. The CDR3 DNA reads TGCGCCAGCAGCTTGGGGACAAACCAAGAGACCCAGTACTTC.